A single sample gave rise to the 10 T cell receptor beta chains below, sequenced in a study of blood T cell repertoires in COVID-19. TCRdb keeps only in-frame clones here, not all; method: immunoSEQ multiplex PCR. In the table there are approximately 250,000 clones, 75% to 85% of which are singletons. Sequencing was done on a sample of peripheral blood. These receptor sequences come from a human donor in a cohort sampled during active COVID-19.

This clone was detected once. V is TRBV12-3 or TRBV12-4 and J is TRBJ1-2, with a weak D call TRBD1 (6 bases). V lost 6 bases and J lost 2, with 10 bases in between. The CDR3 consists of 13 residues. The CDR3 DNA reads as TGTGCCAGCAGGCCGACAGGAAACTATGGCTACACCTTC. Protein product: CASRPTGNYGYTF.

The J gene is TRBJ2-1, the V gene TRBV6-5; the D gene is possibly TRBD2 (6 bases). V lost 7 bases to trimming and J lost 6 bases, with 10 bases between them. Germline V gene sequence: CDR1 MNHEY, CDR2 SVGAGI. The CDR3 extends over 12 amino acids. The DNA for the CDR3 is TGTGCCAGCATTAGTAGCGGCAATGAGCAGTTCTTC. As protein: CASISSGNEQFF.

The chain employs TRBV29-1 and TRBJ1-1, with 7 bases aligning to TRBD1. Germline lookup yields CDR1 SQVTM and CDR2 ANQGSEA. This CDR3 has 12 residues. Unmatched junction bases numbered 4, after V lost 7 bases and J lost 2 bases. The CDR3 is CSAGDSNTEAFF. The CDR3 nucleotides are TGCAGCGCGGGGGACAGCAACACTGAAGCTTTCTTT.

The V call is TRBV7-2, the J call TRBJ1-2; 9 nucleotides line up with TRBD1. Trimming took 5 bases from V and 3 from J; bases not matched to a gene: 7. From germline, CDR1 is SGHTA and CDR2 FQGNSA. The CDR3 spans 15 residues. This CDR3 reads CASSTRTGDYYGYTF. DNA of the CDR3: TGTGCCAGCAGCACTCGGACAGGGGATTACTATGGCTACACCTTC.

J is TRBJ2-7 and V is TRBV6-5, with 7 positions matching TRBD2. CDR1 is MNHEY and CDR2 is SVGAGI in the germline V gene. The CDR3 runs to 13 residues. J was trimmed by 0 bases and V by 8 bases; bases with no gene match: 4. The CDR3 here is CASLRGVSYEQYF. The CDR3 DNA follows: TGTGCCAGCCTCCGGGGGGTCTCCTACGAGCAGTACTTC.

In regard to this clone: The identical CDR3 is also encoded by other nucleotide sequences in the sample. The gene calls are TRBV6-5 and TRBJ2-2; D gene unclear. Trimming cost V 2 bases and J 1 base, with 5 bases left between them. From germline, CDR1 is MNHEY and CDR2 SVGAGI. The CDR3 has 14 residues. CDR3 sequence reads: CASSYRRNTGELFF. The CDR3 DNA reads TGTGCCAGCAGTTACCGTCGGAACACCGGGGAGCTGTTTTTT.

The V and J genes are TRBV5-1 and TRBJ1-1, with 7 bases matching TRBD1. Germline loops: CDR1 SGHRS, CDR2 YFSETQ. V dropped 0 bases and J dropped 2; count of bases not matched to a gene: 4. The CDR3 has 15 amino acids. This CDR3 reads CASSLGRTGNTEAFF. CDR3 DNA: TGCGCCAGCAGCTTGGGAAGGACAGGCAACACTGAAGCTTTCTTT.

DNA of the CDR3: TGCGCCAGCAGCTTCGCGGGACAGGGGGCCTACAATGAGCAGTTCTTC. Protein sequence: CASSFAGQGAYNEQFF. The gene calls are TRBV5-1 and TRBJ2-1; 11 bases align to TRBD1. The CDR3 has 16 amino acids. V was clipped by 2 bases and J by 2 bases; unmatched bases: 3. Germline CDR1 SGHRS, CDR2 YFSETQ.

V is TRBV19 and J is TRBJ1-1; D remains unclear. This CDR3 contains 13 residues. Between the trimmed V and J ends, which lost 3 bases and 3 bases, there was a span of 8 bases. The V gene's germline CDR1 is LNHDA and CDR2 SQIVND (reference sequence). The CDR3 spells CASSINRDTEAFF. The CDR3 DNA is TGTGCCAGTAGTATCAACAGAGACACTGAAGCTTTCTTT.

The chain's CDR3 is CASMWREKDTEAFF. Here the CDR3 DNA reads TGTGCCAGCATGTGGAGGGAAAAGGACACTGAAGCTTTCTTT. This rearrangement joins TRBV6-6 to TRBJ1-1; D gene uncertain. The V gene's germline CDR1 is MNHNY and CDR2 SVGAGI (reference sequence). The CDR3 runs to 14 residues. The V end lost 7 bases, the J end lost 3 bases, and 15 bases lay between the germline ends.